This T cell receptor (beta chain) was captured in a study of tissue T cells after allogeneic stem cell transplantation. The time point denotes: mouse harvest day 7 after allogeneic transplant. Mouse grafts combined 10^7 T-cell-depleted bone marrow cells with 10^6 splenic CD5+ T cells. Tissues came from B6→BALB/c major-mismatch GVHD mice at day 7 or 14. In regard to this clone: No antigen is known for it. Genes here carry mouse names. With the read ending 1 residue before the CDR3 end, the germline J gene is used to fill in that end.

The germline V gene encodes CDR1 KGHTA and CDR2 FQNQQP. The CDR3 is made up of 12 amino acids. Clones were read by immunoSEQ multiplex PCR, and TCRdb kept only the in-frame ones, dropping some. The repertoire includes some 8,700 clones, 45% of them detected once, and about 2.2% sits in the top ten. Study-wide results and caveats: Which tissue TCRs were alloreactive or antigen-specific was not determined. Some clones might be persisting host cells. Across patients, clones rarely overlapped, yet motif clusters were shared tissue-specifically. Tissue-detected TCR repertoire was only partly captured by blood and spleen T cells.

Sequencing was done on a sample of skin. The sequence came from a female BALB/c mouse given C57BL/6 T cells with graft-versus-host disease after an allogeneic hematopoietic cell transplant. The chain carries TRBV23 and TRBJ1-1; the listed D gene, TRBD1, was not tested against the DNA. Here the CDR3 reads CSSSPDRGGVFF. CDR3 bases read: TGCTCCAGCAGCCCCGACAGGGGTGGAGTCTTC. Complete variable domain (other parts from reference TRBV23 and TRBJ1-1): DAAVTQKPRYLIKMKGQEAEMKCIPEKGHTAVFWYQQKQSKELKFLIYFQNQQPLDQIDMVKERFSAVCPSSSLCSLGIRTCEAEDSALYLCSSSPDRGGVFFGKGTRLTVV.